This T cell receptor beta chain was identified during a study of tumour-infiltrating T cells in Burkitt lymphoma. Study-level background: Patients covered every epidemiological subtype of Burkitt lymphoma. Overall and progression-free survival were predicted by productive clonality. Broader study findings: Public clonotypes, several, appeared across numerous Burkitt lymphoma patients.

Comment on this clone: Its specificity is not known.

TCRdb's copy holds only in-frame clones and misses some; the assay was immunoSEQ multiplex PCR. The top ten hold 2.9% of the sample, which has around 48,000 clones, around a third seen once. There are 15 residues in the CDR3. CDR1 and CDR2 from the germline V gene are SNHLY and FYNNEI. V was pared by 7 bases and J by 0 bases, with 10 bases between. The chain employs TRBV2 and TRBJ1-6; no reliable D call. The clonotype comes from a human donor with Burkitt lymphoma. The sequenced sample was tumor tissue. This CDR3 reads CASKDVSSYNSPLHF. Written as DNA, the CDR3 is TGTGCCAGCAAGGACGTAAGCTCCTATAATTCACCCCTCCACTTT.